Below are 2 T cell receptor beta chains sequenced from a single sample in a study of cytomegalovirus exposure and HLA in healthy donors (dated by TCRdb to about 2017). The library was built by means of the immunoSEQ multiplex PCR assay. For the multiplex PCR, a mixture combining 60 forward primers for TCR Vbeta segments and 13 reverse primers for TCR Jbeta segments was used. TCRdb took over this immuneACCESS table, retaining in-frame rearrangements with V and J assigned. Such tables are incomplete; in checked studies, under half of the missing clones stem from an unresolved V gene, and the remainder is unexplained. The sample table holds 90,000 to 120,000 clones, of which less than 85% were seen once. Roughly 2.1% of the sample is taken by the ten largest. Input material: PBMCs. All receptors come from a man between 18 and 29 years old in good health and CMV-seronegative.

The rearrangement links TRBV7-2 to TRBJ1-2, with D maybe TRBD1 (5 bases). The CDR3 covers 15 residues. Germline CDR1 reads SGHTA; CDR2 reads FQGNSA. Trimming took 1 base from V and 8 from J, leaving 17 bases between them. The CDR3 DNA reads TGTGCCAGCAGCTTAGGTTCCTGGGGGGTATCGGGCTACACCTTC. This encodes CASSLGSWGVSGYTF.

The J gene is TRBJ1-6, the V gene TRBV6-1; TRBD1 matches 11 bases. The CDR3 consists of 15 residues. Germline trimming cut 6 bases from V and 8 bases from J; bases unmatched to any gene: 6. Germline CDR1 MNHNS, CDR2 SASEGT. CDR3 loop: CASRGQGAGDSPLHF. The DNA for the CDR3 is TGTGCCAGCAGAGGACAGGGGGCTGGAGATTCACCCCTCCACTTT.